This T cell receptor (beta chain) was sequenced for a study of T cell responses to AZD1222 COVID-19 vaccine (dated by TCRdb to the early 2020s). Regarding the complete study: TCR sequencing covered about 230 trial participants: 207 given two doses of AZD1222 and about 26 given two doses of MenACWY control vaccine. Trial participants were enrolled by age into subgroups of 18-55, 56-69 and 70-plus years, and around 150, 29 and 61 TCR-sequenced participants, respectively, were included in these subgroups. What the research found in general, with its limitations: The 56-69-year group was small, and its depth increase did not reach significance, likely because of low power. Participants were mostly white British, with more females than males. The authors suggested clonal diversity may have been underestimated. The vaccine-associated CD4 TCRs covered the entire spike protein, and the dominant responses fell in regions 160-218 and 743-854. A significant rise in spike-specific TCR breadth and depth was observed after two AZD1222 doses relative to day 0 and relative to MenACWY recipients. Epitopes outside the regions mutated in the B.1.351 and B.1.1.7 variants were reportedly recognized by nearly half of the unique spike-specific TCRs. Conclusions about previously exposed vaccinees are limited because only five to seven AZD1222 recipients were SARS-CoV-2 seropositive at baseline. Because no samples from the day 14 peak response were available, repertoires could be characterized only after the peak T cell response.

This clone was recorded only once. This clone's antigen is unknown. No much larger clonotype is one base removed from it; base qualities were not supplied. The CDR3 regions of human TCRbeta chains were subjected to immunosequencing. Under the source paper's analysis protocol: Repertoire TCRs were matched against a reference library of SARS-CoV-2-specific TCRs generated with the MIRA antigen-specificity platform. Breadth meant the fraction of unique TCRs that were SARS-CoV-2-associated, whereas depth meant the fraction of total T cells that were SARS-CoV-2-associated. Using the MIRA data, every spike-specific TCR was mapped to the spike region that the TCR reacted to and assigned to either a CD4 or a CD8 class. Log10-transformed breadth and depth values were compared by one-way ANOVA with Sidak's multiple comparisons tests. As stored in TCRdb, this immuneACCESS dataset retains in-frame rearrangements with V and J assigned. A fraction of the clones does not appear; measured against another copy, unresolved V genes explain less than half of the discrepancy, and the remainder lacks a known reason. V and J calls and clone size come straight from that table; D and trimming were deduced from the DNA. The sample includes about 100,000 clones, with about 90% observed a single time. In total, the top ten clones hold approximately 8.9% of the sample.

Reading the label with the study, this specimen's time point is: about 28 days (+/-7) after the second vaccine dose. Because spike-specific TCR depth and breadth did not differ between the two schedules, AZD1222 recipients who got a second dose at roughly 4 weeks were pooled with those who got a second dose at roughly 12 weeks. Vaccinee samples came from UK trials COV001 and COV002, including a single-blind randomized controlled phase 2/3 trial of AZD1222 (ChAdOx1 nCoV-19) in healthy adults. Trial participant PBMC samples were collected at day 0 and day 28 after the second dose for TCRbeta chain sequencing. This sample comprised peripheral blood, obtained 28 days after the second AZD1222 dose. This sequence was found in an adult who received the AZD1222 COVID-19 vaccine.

CDR3 region: CASTPVLLRSYEQYF. Read as DNA, the sequence is TGTGCCAGCACTCCTGTCCTTTTAAGGTCCTACGAGCAGTACTTC. The V gene is TRBV2 and the J gene is TRBJ2-7; the D gene is unclear. There are 15 amino acids in the CDR3, from cysteine to phenylalanine inclusive. The sequence is cut down to CDR3 DNA, 45 bases in frame from base 1. V sheds 7 bases and J sheds 1 base, leaving 17 bases between their ends. CDR1 and CDR2 were assigned from the germline V gene as SNHLY and FYNNEI.